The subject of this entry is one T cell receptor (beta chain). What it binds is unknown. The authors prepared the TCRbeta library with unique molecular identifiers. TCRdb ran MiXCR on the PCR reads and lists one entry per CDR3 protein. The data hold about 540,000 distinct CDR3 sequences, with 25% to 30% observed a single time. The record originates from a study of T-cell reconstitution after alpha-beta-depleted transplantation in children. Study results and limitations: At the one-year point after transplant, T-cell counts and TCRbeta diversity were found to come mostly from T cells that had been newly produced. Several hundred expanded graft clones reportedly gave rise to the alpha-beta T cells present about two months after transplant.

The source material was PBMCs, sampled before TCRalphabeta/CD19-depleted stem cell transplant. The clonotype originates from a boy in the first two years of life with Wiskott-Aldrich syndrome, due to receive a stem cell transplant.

CDR3 region: CASSQDIGASGSGQYF. CDR3 in DNA: TGTGCCAGCAGCCAAGATATTGGGGCTAGCGGGAGTGGGCAGTATTTT. The rearrangement uses TRBV3-1 and TRBJ2-3, with 10 bases lining up with TRBD2. The CDR3 sequence is 16 residues long. V lost 0 bases, J lost 11 bases, and 11 bases stayed unmatched. Germline V gene lookup returns CDR1 LGHDT and CDR2 YNNKEL (reference sequence).